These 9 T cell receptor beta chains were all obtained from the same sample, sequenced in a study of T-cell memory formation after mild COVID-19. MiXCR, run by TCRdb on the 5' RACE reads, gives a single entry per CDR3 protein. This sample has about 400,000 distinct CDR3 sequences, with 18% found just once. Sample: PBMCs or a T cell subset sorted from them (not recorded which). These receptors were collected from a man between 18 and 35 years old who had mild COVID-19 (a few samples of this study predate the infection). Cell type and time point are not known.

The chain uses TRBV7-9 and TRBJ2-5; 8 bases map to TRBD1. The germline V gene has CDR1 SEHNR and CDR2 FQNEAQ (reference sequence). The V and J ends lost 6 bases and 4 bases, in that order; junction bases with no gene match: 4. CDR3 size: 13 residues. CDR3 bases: TGTGCCAGCAGACCTGACAGGGGAGAGACCCAGTACTTC. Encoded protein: CASRPDRGETQYF.

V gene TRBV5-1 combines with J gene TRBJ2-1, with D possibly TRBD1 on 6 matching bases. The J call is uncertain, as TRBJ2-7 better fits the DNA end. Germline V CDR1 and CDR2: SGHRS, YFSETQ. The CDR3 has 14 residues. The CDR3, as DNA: TGCGCCAGCAGGTTCTCGACAGGTACCTACGAGCAGTACTTC. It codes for CASRFSTGTYEQYF.

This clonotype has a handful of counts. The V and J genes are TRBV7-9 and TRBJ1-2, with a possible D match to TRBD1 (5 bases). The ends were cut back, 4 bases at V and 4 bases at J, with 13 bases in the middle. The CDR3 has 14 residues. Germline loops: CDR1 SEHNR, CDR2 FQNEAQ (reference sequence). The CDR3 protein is CASSSAGRAYGYTF. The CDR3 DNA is TGTGCCAGCAGCTCCGCAGGGCGCGCCTATGGCTACACCTTC.

The CDR3 coding sequence is TGTGCCAGCAGCTTGGGTCCGCGGGACACTGAAGCTTTCTTT. Its protein product is CASSLGPRDTEAFF. This chain connects TRBV7-2 to TRBJ1-1; D unresolved. Germline CDR1 is SGHTA and CDR2 is FQGNSA. This CDR3 has 14 residues. Trimming took off 3 bases at V and 3 bases at J, with 11 bases between the two ends.

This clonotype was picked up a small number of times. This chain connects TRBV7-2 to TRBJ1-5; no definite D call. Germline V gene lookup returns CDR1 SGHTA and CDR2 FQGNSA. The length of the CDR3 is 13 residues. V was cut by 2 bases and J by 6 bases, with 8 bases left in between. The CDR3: CASSLRKGQPQHF. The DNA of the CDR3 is TGTGCCAGCAGCTTAAGAAAAGGTCAGCCCCAGCATTTT.

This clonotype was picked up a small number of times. CDR3 in amino acids: CSVTDRDSYEQYV. CDR3 DNA sequence: TGCAGCGTAACGGACAGAGACTCCTACGAGCAGTACGTC. V gene TRBV29-1 combines with J gene TRBJ2-7, with a tentative D call TRBD1 (6 bases). Germline values: CDR1 SQVTM, CDR2 ANQGSEA. CDR3 length: 13 amino acids. Trimming stripped 6 bases from V and 0 bases from J, with 12 bases between.

This chain's CDR3 is CSASKDAGSTEAFF. The CDR3 coding sequence is TGCAGTGCTAGTAAAGACGCAGGGAGCACTGAAGCTTTCTTT. J is TRBJ1-1 and V is TRBV20-1; TRBD1 might be the D (5 bases). The CDR3 has 14 amino acids. Looked up from germline, CDR1 is DFQATT and CDR2 is SNEGSKA (reference sequence). V lost 3 bases and J 4 bases, leaving 15 bases between the germline ends.

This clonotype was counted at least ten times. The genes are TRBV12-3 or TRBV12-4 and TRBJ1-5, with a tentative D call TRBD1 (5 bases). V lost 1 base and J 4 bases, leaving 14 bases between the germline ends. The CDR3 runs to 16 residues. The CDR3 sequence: CASSLGRGRGNQPQHF. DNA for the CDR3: TGTGCCAGCAGTTTAGGCCGGGGACGGGGGAATCAGCCCCAGCATTTT.

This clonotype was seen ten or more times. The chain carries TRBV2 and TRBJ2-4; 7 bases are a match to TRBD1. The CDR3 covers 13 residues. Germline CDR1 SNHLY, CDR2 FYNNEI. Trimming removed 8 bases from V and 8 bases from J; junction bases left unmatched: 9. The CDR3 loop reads CASGGQENYIQYF. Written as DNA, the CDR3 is TGTGCCAGCGGTGGACAGGAGAATTACATTCAGTACTTC.